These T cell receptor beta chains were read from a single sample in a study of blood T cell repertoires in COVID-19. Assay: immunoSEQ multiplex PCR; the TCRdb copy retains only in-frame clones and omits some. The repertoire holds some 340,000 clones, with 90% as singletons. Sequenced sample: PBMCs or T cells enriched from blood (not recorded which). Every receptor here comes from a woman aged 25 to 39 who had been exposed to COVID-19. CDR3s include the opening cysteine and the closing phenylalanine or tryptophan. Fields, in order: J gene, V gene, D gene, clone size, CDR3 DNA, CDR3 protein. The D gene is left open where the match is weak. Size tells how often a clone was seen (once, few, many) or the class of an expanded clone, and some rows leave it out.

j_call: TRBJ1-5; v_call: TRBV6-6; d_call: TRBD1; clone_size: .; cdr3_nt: TGTGCCAGCAGTTACCTGACAGGGACCGCTCAGCCCCAGCATTTT; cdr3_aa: CASSYLTGTAQPQHF
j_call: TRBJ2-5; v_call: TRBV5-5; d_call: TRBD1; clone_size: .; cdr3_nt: TGTGCCAGCAGCCCACAGGGGGCCGAGGAGACCCAGTACTTC; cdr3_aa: CASSPQGAEETQYF
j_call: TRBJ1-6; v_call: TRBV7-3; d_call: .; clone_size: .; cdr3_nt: TGTGCCAGCAGCTTAACGTTTCGGCAGGTTAGGAATAATTCACCCCTCCACTTT; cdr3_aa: CASSLTFRQVRNNSPLHF
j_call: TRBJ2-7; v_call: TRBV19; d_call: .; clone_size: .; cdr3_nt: TGTGCCAGTAGTATCGGGATAGCCTACGAGCAGTACTTC; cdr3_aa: CASSIGIAYEQYF
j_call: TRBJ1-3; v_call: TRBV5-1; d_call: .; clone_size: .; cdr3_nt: TGCGCCAGCAGCTTGGGGAGCTCTGGAAACACCATATATTTT; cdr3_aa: CASSLGSSGNTIYF
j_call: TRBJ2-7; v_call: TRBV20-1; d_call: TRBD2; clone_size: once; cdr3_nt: TGCAGTGCTAGTATCCTAGCGGCCTACGAGCAGTACTTC; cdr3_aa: CSASILAAYEQYF
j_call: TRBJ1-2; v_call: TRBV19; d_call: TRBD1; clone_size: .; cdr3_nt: TGTGCCAGTAGTCTGCGTCGGGGACAGGGCCACTATGGCTACACCTTC; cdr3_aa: CASSLRRGQGHYGYTF
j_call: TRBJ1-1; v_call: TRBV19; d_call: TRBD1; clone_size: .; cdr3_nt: TGTGCCAGTAGGAAAAGAAGTGGACAGGGAATGAACACTGAAGCTTTCTTT; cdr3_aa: CASRKRSGQGMNTEAFF
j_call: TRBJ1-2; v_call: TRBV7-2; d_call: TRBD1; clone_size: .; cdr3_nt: TGTGCCAGCAGCTTTAGTCGGGACAGGGGTGGCTACACCTTC; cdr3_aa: CASSFSRDRGGYTF
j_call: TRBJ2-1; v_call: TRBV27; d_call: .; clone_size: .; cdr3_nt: TGTGCCAGCAGTCTTTACAATGAGCAGTTCTTC; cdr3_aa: CASSLYNEQFF
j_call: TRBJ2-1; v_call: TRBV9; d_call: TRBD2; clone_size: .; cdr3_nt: TGTGCCAGCAGTTTTTTGGGCGGGGGGAGCTCCTACAATGAGCAGTTCTTC; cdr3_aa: CASSFLGGGSSYNEQFF
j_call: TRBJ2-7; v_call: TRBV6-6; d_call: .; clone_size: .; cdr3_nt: TGTGCCAGCACCGCAGACAGCCGCTCCTACGAGCAGTACTTC; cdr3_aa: CASTADSRSYEQYF
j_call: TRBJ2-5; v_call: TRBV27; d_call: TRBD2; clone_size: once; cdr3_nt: TGTGCCAGCAGTTGGGGGGGAGGAGGGACCCAGTACTTC; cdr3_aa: CASSWGGGGTQYF